This paragraph reports one T cell receptor (beta chain). Its cognate antigen is unknown. One entry per CDR3 protein results from TCRdb running MiXCR on the 5' RACE reads. The table lists 90,000 to 120,000 distinct CDR3 sequences, approximately 10% of them singletons. This entry comes from a study of T-cell memory formation after mild COVID-19. Study as a whole: TCR clusters were mostly confined to one donor each. The study's findings and limits: Pre-infection memory showed some responding clones, and this suggested that cross-reactive memory joined.

Germline V lookup: CDR1 DFQATT, CDR2 SNEGSKA (reference sequence). This CDR3 spans 12 amino acids. The V and J ends lost 6 bases and 0 bases respectively, with 8 bases between them. The chain uses TRBV20-1 and TRBJ1-2; D uncertain. The receptor comes from a man aged 18 to 30 who had mild COVID-19 (a few samples of this study predate the infection). Cell type and time point are not known. The sample taken for sequencing was PBMCs or a T cell subset sorted from them (not recorded which). The CDR3 nucleotides are TGCAGTGCAACGCTAGCTAACTATGGCTACACCTTC. It is translated as CSATLANYGYTF.